This T cell receptor (beta chain) derives from a study of T cells after yellow fever vaccination. Study results and caveats: Weaker, the secondary response had a peak occurring faster, on day 5 versus 15. The study re-detected most primary-vaccination clones after the booster (96% CD4, approximately 87% CD8).

On this clonotype: Antigen specificity is unknown.

One entry per CDR3 protein results from TCRdb running MiXCR on the 5' RACE reads. The sample contains about 350,000 distinct CDR3 sequences, 9.5% to 13% of which appear only once. The source is a man aged 18 to 35 who received the YFV17D yellow fever vaccine. The sample in question was PBMCs, obtained on the day of the first yellow fever vaccination.

CDR3 amino acids: CASTNPTGVPPNYGYTF. The CDR3 DNA is TGTGCCAGCACCAACCCGACCGGAGTACCACCTAACTATGGCTACACCTTC. The chain joins TRBV6-2 or TRBV6-3 to TRBJ1-2; D gene uncertain. The V gene lost 7 bases and the J gene lost 0 bases, with 21 bases spanning the gap. The CDR3 runs to 17 residues. The germline gives CDR1 MNHEY, CDR2 SVGEGT.